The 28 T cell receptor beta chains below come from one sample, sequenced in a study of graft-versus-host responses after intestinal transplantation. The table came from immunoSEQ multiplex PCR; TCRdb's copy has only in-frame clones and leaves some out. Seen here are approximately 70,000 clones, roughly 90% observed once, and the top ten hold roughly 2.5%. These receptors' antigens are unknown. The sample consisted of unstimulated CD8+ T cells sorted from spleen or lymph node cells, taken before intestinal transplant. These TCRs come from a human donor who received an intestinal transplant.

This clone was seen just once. In DNA, the CDR3 is TGCAGCGTTGTCCCAGGGGGGCTGAGCTCCTACGAGCAGTACTTC. Encoded protein: CSVVPGGLSSYEQYF. V is TRBV29-1 and J is TRBJ2-7, with D possibly matching TRBD1 (7 bases). The germline V and J ends were trimmed by 4 bases and 0 bases, with 16 bases remaining between them. The CDR3 spans 15 residues. Germline CDR1 reads SQVTM; CDR2 reads ANQGSEA.

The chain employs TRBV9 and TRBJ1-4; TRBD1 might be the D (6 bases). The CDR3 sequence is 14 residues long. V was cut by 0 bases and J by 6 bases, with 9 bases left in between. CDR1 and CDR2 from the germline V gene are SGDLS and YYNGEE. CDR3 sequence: CASSVGDKDEKLFF. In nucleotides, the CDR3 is TGTGCCAGCAGCGTAGGGGACAAGGATGAAAAACTGTTTTTT. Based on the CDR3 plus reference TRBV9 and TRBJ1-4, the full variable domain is DSGVTQTPKHLITATGQRVTLRCSPRSGDLSVYWYQQSLDQGLQFLIQYYNGEERAKGNILERFSAQQFPDLHSELNLSSLELGDSALYFCASSVGDKDEKLFFGSGTQLSVL.

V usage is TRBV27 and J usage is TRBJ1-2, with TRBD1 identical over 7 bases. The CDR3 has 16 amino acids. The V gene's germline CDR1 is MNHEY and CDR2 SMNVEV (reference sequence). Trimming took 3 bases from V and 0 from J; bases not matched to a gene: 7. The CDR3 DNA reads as TGTGCCAGCAGTTTGTCAGGGCAGGGGGCTAACTATGGCTACACCTTC. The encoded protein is CASSLSGQGANYGYTF.

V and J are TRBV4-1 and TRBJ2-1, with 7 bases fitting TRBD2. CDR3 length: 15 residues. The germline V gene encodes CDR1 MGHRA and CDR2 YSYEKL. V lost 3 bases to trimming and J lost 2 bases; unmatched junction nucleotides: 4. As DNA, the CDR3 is TGCGCCAGCAGCCACGCGGGGGTCCCCTACAATGAGCAGTTCTTC. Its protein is CASSHAGVPYNEQFF.

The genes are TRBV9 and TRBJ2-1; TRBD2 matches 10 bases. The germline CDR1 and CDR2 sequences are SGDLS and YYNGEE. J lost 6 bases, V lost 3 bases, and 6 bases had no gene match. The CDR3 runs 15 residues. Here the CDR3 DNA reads TGTGCCAGCAGCGCCGGACTAGCGGAGACCAATGAGCAGTTCTTC. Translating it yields CASSAGLAETNEQFF.

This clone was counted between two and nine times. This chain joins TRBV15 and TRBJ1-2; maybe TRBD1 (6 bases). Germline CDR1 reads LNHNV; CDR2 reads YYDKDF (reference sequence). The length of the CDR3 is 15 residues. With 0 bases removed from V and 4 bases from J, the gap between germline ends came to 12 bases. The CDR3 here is CATSRDLEGGYGYTF. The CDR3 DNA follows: TGTGCCACCAGCAGAGATCTCGAAGGGGGCTATGGCTACACCTTC.

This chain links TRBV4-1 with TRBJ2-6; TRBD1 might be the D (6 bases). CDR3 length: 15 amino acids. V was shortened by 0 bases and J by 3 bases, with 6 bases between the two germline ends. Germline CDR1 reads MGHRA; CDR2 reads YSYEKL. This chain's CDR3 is CASSQDRGGANVLTF. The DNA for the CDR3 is TGCGCCAGCAGCCAAGACAGGGGTGGGGCCAACGTCCTGACTTTC.

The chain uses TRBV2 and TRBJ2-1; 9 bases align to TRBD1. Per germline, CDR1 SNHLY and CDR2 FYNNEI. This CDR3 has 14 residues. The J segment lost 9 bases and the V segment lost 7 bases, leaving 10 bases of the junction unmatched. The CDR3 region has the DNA TGTGCCAGCACCAGAGGGACAGGGCCCACTGAGCAGTTCTTC. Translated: CASTRGTGPTEQFF. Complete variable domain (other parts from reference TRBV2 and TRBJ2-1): EPEVTQTPSHQVTQMGQEVILRCVPISNHLYFYWYRQILGQKVEFLVSFYNNEISEKSEIFDDQFSVERPDGSNFTLKIRSTKLEDSAMYFCASTRGTGPTEQFFGPGTRLTVL.

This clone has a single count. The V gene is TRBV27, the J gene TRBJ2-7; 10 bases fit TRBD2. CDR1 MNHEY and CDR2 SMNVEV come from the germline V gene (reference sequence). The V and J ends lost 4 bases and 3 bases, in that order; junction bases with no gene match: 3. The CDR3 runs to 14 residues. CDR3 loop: CASSWASGSYEQYF. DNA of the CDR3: TGTGCCAGCAGTTGGGCTAGCGGGAGCTACGAGCAGTACTTC.

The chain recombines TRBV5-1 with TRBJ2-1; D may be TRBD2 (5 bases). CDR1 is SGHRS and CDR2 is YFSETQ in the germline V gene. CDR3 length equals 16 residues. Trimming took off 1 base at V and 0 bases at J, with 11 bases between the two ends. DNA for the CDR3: TGCGCCAGCAGCTTGTCCGGACGGGGCTCCTACAATGAGCAGTTCTTC. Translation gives CASSLSGRGSYNEQFF.

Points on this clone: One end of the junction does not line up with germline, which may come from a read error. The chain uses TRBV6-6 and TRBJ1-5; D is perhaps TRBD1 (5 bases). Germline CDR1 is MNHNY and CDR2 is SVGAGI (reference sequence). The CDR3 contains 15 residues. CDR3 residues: CASCYGRDSNQPQHF. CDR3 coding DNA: TGTGCCAGCTGTTATGGCAGGGATAGCAATCAGCCCCAGCATTTT.

In DNA form, the CDR3 reads TGTGCCAGCAGCTTAGGTACTAGCGGGGGGATCGAGCAGTACTTC. Translation: CASSLGTSGGIEQYF. This rearrangement joins TRBV7-6 to TRBJ2-7, with 12 bases fitting TRBD2. V was clipped by 1 base and J by 6 bases; unmatched bases: 4. Germline-derived CDR1 and CDR2 are SGHVS and FNYEAQ. This CDR3 contains 15 residues.

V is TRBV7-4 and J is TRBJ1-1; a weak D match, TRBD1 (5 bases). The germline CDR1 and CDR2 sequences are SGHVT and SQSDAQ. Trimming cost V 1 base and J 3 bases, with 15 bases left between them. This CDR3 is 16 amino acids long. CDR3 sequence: CASSLGLQESYTEAFF. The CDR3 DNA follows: TGTGCCAGCAGCTTAGGTTTACAGGAATCCTACACTGAAGCTTTCTTT.

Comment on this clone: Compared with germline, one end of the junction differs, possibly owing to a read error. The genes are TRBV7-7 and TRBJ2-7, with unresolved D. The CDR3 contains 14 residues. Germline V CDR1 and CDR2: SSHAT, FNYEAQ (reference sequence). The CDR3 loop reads CASSLFEASYEQYF. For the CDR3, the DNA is TGTGCTAGCAGCTTATTTGAGGCGTCCTACGAGCAGTACTTC.

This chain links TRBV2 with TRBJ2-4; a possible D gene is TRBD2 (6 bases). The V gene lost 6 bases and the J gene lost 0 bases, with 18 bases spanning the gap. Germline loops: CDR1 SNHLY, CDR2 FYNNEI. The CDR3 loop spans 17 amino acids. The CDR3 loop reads CASRRGLSLLAKNIQYF. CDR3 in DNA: TGTGCCAGCAGGAGGGGACTGAGCCTACTAGCCAAAAACATTCAGTACTTC.

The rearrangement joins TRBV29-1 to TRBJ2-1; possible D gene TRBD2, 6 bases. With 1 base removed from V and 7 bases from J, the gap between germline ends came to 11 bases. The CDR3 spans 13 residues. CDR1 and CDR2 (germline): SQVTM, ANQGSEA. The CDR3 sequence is CSVEGSSANEQFF. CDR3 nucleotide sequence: TGCAGCGTTGAAGGGTCTAGCGCGAATGAGCAGTTCTTC.

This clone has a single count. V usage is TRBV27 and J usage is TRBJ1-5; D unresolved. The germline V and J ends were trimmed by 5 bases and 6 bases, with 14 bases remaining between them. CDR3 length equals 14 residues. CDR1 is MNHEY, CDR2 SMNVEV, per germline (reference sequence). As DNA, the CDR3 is TGTGCCAGCAGTCCCCCGGGAGGACGTCAGCCCCAGCATTTT. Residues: CASSPPGGRQPQHF.

For the CDR3, the DNA is TGTGCCAGCAGCTGGGGAATGGGGAGCACTGAAGCTTTCTTT. It yields the protein CASSWGMGSTEAFF. V is TRBV11-2 and J is TRBJ1-1; D is undetermined. Trimming stripped 4 bases from V and 4 bases from J, with 13 bases between. This CDR3 spans 14 amino acids. In germline, CDR1 is SGHAT, CDR2 FQNNGV.

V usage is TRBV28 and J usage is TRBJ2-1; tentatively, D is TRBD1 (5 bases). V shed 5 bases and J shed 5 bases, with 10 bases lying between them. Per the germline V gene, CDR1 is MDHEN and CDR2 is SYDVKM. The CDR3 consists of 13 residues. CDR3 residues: CASSNTGHNEQFF. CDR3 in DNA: TGTGCCAGCAGTAACACAGGTCACAATGAGCAGTTCTTC. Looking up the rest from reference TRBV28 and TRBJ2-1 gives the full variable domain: DVKVTQSSRYLVKRTGEKVFLECVQDMDHENMFWYRQDPGLGLRLIYFSYDVKMKEKGDIPEGYSVSREKKERFSLILESASTNQTSMYLCASSNTGHNEQFFGPGTRLTVL.

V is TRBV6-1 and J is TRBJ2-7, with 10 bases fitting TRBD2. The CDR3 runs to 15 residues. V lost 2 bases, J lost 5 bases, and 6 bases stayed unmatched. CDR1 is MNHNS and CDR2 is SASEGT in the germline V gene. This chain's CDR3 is CASSELAGARDEQYF. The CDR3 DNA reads TGTGCCAGCAGTGAACTAGCGGGGGCCCGCGACGAGCAGTACTTC.

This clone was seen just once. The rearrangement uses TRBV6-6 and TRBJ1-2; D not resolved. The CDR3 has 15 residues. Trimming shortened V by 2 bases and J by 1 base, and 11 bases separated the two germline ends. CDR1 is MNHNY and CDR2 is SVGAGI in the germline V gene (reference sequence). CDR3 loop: CASSYGQLDNYGYTF. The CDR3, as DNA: TGTGCCAGCAGTTACGGGCAGCTTGATAACTATGGCTACACCTTC.

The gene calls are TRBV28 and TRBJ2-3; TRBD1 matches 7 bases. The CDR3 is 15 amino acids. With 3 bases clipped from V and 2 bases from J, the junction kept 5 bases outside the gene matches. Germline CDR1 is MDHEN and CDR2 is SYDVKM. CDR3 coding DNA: TGTGCCAGCAGTTTGGGGGACAGCTTCACAGATACGCAGTATTTT. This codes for CASSLGDSFTDTQYF.

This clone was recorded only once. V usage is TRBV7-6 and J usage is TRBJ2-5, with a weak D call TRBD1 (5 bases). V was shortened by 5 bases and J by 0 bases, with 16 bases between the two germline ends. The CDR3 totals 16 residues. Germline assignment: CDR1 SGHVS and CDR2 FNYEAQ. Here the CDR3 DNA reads TGTGCCAGCAGCGCACATCAGCCAGGGTACCAAGAGACCCAGTACTTC. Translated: CASSAHQPGYQETQYF.

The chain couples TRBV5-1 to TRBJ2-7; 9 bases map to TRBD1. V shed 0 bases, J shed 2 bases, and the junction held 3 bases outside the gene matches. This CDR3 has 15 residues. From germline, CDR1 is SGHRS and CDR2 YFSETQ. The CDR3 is CASSLVGTGTYEQYF. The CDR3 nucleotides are TGCGCCAGCAGCTTGGTGGGGACAGGGACCTACGAGCAGTACTTC.

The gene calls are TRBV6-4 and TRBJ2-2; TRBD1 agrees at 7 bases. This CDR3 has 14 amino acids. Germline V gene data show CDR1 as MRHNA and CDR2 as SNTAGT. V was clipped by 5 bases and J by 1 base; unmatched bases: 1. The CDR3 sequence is CASSRTGNTGELFF. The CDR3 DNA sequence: TGTGCCAGCAGTCGGACAGGGAACACCGGGGAGCTGTTTTTT.

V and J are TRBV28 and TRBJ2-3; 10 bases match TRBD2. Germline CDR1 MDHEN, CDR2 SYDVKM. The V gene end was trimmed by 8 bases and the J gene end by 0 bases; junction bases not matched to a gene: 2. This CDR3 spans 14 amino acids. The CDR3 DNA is TGTGCCAGCGAGACTAGCGGGAGCACAGATACGCAGTATTTT. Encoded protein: CASETSGSTDTQYF.

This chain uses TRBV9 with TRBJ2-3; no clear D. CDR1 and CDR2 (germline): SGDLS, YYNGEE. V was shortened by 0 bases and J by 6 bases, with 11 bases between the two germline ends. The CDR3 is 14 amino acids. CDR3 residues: CASSVAVVPDTQYF. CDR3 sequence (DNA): TGTGCCAGCAGCGTAGCTGTAGTTCCTGATACGCAGTATTTT.

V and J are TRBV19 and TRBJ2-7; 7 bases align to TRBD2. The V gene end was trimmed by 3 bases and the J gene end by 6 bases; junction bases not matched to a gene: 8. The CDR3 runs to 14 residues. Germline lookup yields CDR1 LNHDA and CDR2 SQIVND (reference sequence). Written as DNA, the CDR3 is TGTGCCAGTAGTATTGTGGGAGGGGTAGGCGAGCAGTACTTC. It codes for CASSIVGGVGEQYF.